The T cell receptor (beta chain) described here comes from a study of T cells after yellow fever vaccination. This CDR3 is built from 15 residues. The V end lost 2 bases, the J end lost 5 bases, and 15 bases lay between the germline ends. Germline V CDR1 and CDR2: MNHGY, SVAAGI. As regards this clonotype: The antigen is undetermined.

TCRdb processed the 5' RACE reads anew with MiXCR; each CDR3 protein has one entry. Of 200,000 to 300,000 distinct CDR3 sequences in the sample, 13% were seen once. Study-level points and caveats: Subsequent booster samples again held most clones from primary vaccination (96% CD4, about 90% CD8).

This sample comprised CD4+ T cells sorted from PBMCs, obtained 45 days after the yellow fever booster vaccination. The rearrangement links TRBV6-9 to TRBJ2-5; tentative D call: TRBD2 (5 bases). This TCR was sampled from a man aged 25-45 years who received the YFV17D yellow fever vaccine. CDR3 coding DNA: TGTGCCAGCAGTTATCGTCTAGCCGATCGGGAGACCCAGTACTTC. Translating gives CASSYRLADRETQYF.